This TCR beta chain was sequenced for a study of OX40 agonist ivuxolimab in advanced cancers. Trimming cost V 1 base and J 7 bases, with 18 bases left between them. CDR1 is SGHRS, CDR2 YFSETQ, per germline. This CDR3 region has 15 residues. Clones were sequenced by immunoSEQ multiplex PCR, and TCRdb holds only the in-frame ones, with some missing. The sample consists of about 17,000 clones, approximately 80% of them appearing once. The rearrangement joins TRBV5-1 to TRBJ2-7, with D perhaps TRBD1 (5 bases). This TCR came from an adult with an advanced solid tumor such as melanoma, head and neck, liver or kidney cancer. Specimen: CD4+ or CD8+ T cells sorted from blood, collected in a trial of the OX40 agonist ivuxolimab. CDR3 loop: CASSLTRDWSREQYF. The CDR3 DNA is TGCGCCAGCAGCTTGACCAGGGATTGGAGTAGAGAGCAGTACTTC.